This entry lists 12 T cell receptor beta chains sequenced from one sample in a study of blood T cell dynamics during melanoma immunotherapy. Sequenced by immunoSEQ multiplex PCR; TCRdb stores in-frame clones only, minus some. The sample lists 20,000 to 30,000 clones, around 88% seen once, with roughly 4.9% in the top ten. Time point described: pre-treatment baseline. The sequencing used blood, collected from a patient treated with checkpoint blockade. The receptor set was obtained from a human donor with melanoma.

The rearrangement uses TRBV27 and TRBJ1-1; TRBD1 agrees at 7 bases. Germline V gene sequence: CDR1 MNHEY, CDR2 SMNVEV (reference sequence). The CDR3 spans 14 residues. With V trimmed by 8 bases and J by 5 bases, 11 bases remained unmatched. In DNA form, the CDR3 reads TGTGCCAGCCGTGATCGACAGGGCCAAACTGAAGCTTTCTTT. This gives the protein CASRDRQGQTEAFF.

V is TRBV9 and J is TRBJ2-1, with D perhaps assigned TRBD1 or TRBD2 (5 bases each). The CDR3 loop spans 15 amino acids. Germline V gene lookup returns CDR1 SGDLS and CDR2 YYNGEE. The V end was cut by 2 bases, the J end by 0 bases, with 9 bases between. CDR3 sequence reads: CASSVGTPSYNEQFF. The CDR3 DNA is TGTGCCAGCAGCGTGGGGACCCCCTCCTACAATGAGCAGTTCTTC.

The chain's CDR3 is CASSIALGENEQFF. In DNA, the CDR3 is TGTGCCAGTAGTATTGCCCTTGGGGAAAATGAGCAGTTCTTC. This sequence joins TRBV19 and TRBJ2-1, with D unresolved. Germline values: CDR1 LNHDA, CDR2 SQIVND (reference sequence). The CDR3 runs 14 residues. The V and J ends lost 3 bases and 7 bases respectively, with 13 bases between them.

This clone has a single count. The chain recombines TRBV28 with TRBJ1-6, with D hard to call. V lost 5 bases and J lost 8, with 13 bases in between. Germline V gene sequence: CDR1 MDHEN, CDR2 SYDVKM. This CDR3 comprises 14 residues. The CDR3 reads CASSAPRHDSPLHF. The CDR3 nucleotides are TGTGCCAGCAGTGCCCCGAGGCATGATTCACCCCTCCACTTT.

The chain recombines TRBV7-9 with TRBJ1-3; D may be TRBD1 (5 bases). From germline, CDR1 is SEHNR and CDR2 FQNEAQ (reference sequence). The CDR3 spans 14 residues. Trimming stripped 7 bases from V and 4 bases from J, with 14 bases between. CDR3 protein: CASTAQGQGNTIYF. The CDR3 DNA sequence: TGTGCCAGCACCGCCCAGGGCCAGGGAAACACCATATATTTT.

A single count supports this clone. V is TRBV28 and J is TRBJ2-7, with a possible D match to TRBD2 (6 bases). Germline V gene sequence: CDR1 MDHEN, CDR2 SYDVKM. The CDR3 is made up of 12 amino acids. V was shortened by 6 bases and J by 3 bases, with 9 bases between the two germline ends. CDR3 DNA sequence: TGTGCCAGCAGAGCGGGTCTCTACGAGCAGTACTTC. This codes for CASRAGLYEQYF.

This chain uses TRBV7-6 with TRBJ1-5; 8 bases match TRBD1. In germline, CDR1 is SGHVS, CDR2 FNYEAQ. This CDR3 contains 17 residues. The junction had 16 bases not matched to a gene; V was cut back by 5 bases and J by 7 bases. The CDR3 nucleotides read TGTGCCAGCAGCCCCGCAGGGTGGACAGGGCTAAACCAGCCCCAGCATTTT. Translation: CASSPAGWTGLNQPQHF.

The rearrangement links TRBV27 to TRBJ2-7; 7 bases map to TRBD1. CDR1 is MNHEY and CDR2 is SMNVEV in the germline V gene (reference sequence). With 3 bases clipped from V and 5 bases from J, the junction kept 10 bases outside the gene matches. This CDR3 contains 15 residues. The CDR3 loop is CASSFRTGFVHEQYF. CDR3 bases: TGTGCCAGCAGTTTCAGGACAGGTTTTGTCCACGAGCAGTACTTC.

The chain employs TRBV2 and TRBJ1-6, with 7 bases lining up with TRBD1. CDR3 length: 15 residues. Trimming removed 6 bases from V and 10 bases from J; junction bases left unmatched: 12. Germline lookup yields CDR1 SNHLY and CDR2 FYNNEI. The CDR3 nucleotides are TGTGCCAGCAGCCATAAGACAGGGCGGGACTCACCCCTCCACTTT. Amino acids: CASSHKTGRDSPLHF.

This rearrangement joins TRBV9 to TRBJ2-7, with 7 bases aligning to TRBD1. Germline CDR1 SGDLS, CDR2 YYNGEE. Trimming took 4 bases from V and 0 from J; bases not matched to a gene: 7. The CDR3 loop spans 15 amino acids. The CDR3 loop reads CASSRQGGDSYEQYF. The DNA of the CDR3 is TGTGCCAGCAGCAGACAGGGCGGAGACTCCTACGAGCAGTACTTC.

V and J are TRBV6-5 and TRBJ2-1; 13 bases line up with TRBD2. This CDR3 is built from 15 residues. Germline values: CDR1 MNHEY, CDR2 SVGAGI. V lost 7 bases and J lost 6; bases outside the gene matches: 6. The CDR3 nucleotides are TGTGCCAGCAATTTGGGGACTAGCGGGACCAATGAGCAGTTCTTC. This sequence encodes CASNLGTSGTNEQFF.

The chain has TRBV29-1 and TRBJ2-2, with D possibly TRBD1 on 6 matching bases. Germline V gene sequence: CDR1 SQVTM, CDR2 ANQGSEA. This CDR3 spans 14 amino acids. The V gene lost 4 bases and the J gene lost 1 base, with 10 bases spanning the gap. This chain's CDR3 is CSVGRDKNTGELFF. The CDR3 nucleotides are TGCAGCGTTGGCCGGGACAAGAACACCGGGGAGCTGTTTTTT.